These 8 T cell receptor beta chains share one sample of origin, sequenced in a study of control samples from healthy donors and cancer patients. This table comes from immunoSEQ multiplex PCR, and its TCRdb copy is limited to in-frame clones, with some not included. The repertoire holds about 140,000 clones, with around 88% as singletons. The source material was blood. The receptors were gathered from a man between 18 and 29 years old in good health.

The chain combines TRBV7-2 with TRBJ2-1, with D possibly TRBD1 on 6 matching bases. Trimming shortened V by 5 bases and J by 3 bases, and 20 bases separated the two germline ends. CDR1 SGHTA and CDR2 FQGNSA come from the germline V gene. CDR3 length: 17 amino acids. The CDR3 DNA sequence: TGTGCCAGCAGCCGTACCCAAGGGACAAGAAGCTACAATGAGCAGTTCTTC. Translation: CASSRTQGTRSYNEQFF.

The V call is TRBV6-2 or TRBV6-3, the J call TRBJ2-3; TRBD2 aligns across 11 bases. The J segment lost 1 base and the V segment lost 1 base, leaving 4 bases of the junction unmatched. This CDR3 has 17 residues. Germline assignment: CDR1 MNHEY and CDR2 SVGEGT. The CDR3 loop reads CASSYLAGGPRTDTQYF. CDR3 DNA sequence: TGTGCCAGCAGTTACTTAGCGGGGGGGCCTCGCACAGATACGCAGTATTTT.

The chain has TRBV5-6 and TRBJ2-7; 8 nucleotides match TRBD2. Germline V gene data show CDR1 as SGHDT and CDR2 as YYEEEE. Trimming cost V 2 bases and J 7 bases; bases outside gene matches: 8. This CDR3 comprises 14 residues. The CDR3 bases are TGTGCCAGCAGCTTTTTAGCGGGACCCGGGGAGCAGTACTTC. This sequence encodes CASSFLAGPGEQYF.

The chain combines TRBV6-5 with TRBJ1-1; the D is unclear. Per germline, CDR1 MNHEY and CDR2 SVGAGI. V lost 5 bases to trimming and J lost 4 bases, with 11 bases between them. CDR3 length: 13 amino acids. CDR3 in amino acids: CASSRQTRTEAFF. The CDR3 DNA reads as TGTGCCAGCAGTCGTCAGACACGCACTGAAGCTTTCTTT.

The chain joins TRBV5-4 to TRBJ2-5; the D call may be TRBD1 or TRBD2 (6 bases each). Per germline, CDR1 SGHNT and CDR2 YYREEE (reference sequence). The CDR3 loop spans 17 amino acids. Trimming removed 3 bases at V and 1 base at J, with 19 bases between. The CDR3 is CASSWGAGGVGQETQYF. The CDR3 DNA is TGTGCCAGCAGCTGGGGTGCCGGGGGCGTCGGCCAAGAGACCCAGTACTTC.

The genes are TRBV9 and TRBJ2-5; TRBD2 aligns across 9 bases. The CDR3 length is 16 residues. Germline V lookup: CDR1 SGDLS, CDR2 YYNGEE. V gave up 0 bases and J gave up 0 bases; unmatched junction bases: 3. The CDR3 loop is CASSVGIAGDQETQYF. The CDR3 region has the DNA TGTGCCAGCAGCGTAGGTATAGCGGGGGACCAAGAGACCCAGTACTTC. The variable domain in full, with the rest retrieved from reference TRBV9 and TRBJ2-5, is DSGVTQTPKHLITATGQRVTLRCSPRSGDLSVYWYQQSLDQGLQFLIQYYNGEERAKGNILERFSAQQFPDLHSELNLSSLELGDSALYFCASSVGIAGDQETQYFGPGTRLLVL.

The CDR3 loop reads CASSRTRSGETQYF. In DNA, the CDR3 is TGTGCCAGCAGCCGAACTAGAAGCGGAGAGACCCAGTACTTC. This sequence joins TRBV3-1 (or the pseudogene TRBV3-2) and TRBJ2-5; D is perhaps TRBD2 (5 bases). This CDR3 has 14 residues. Germline V gives CDR1 LGHDT, CDR2 YNNKEL (reference sequence). Trimming cost V 4 bases and J 4 bases, with 13 bases left between them.

This clone occurred a few times. The chain recombines TRBV28 with TRBJ2-7; a weak D match, TRBD2 (5 bases). V dropped 1 base and J dropped 1 base, with 14 bases sitting between them. The germline V gene encodes CDR1 MDHEN and CDR2 SYDVKM. This CDR3 spans 16 amino acids. CDR3 nucleotide sequence: TGTGCCAGCAGTTTATCGGGGATCGTCCTGTCCTACGAGCAGTACTTC. This encodes CASSLSGIVLSYEQYF.